These T cell receptor beta chains were read from a single sample in a study of PD-1 blockade in classical Hodgkin lymphoma. Profiled with immunoSEQ multiplex PCR; TCRdb holds only in-frame clones, not every one. Of 40,000 to 45,000 clones in the sample, around 69% are singletons; the top ten hold approximately 2.4%. The source was peripheral blood mononuclear cells (PBMCs), collected before the fourth cycle of nivolumab. These receptor sequences come from a human donor with classical Hodgkin lymphoma. The CDR3 runs from the conserved cysteine through the conserved F or W. D genes are given only for firm matches. Clone size is shown for a subset of rows, as once, few, many or a class of expanded clone.

cdr3_aa j_call v_call clone_size d_call
CASSSPGGIDYGYTF TRBJ1-2 TRBV19 NA NA
CASSYTDTQYF TRBJ2-3 TRBV5-1 NA NA
CASSQKPPKGVYGYTF TRBJ1-2 TRBV28 NA NA
CASSLTSTGILEQFF TRBJ2-1 TRBV7-2 NA NA
CAISEKSQGVEAFF TRBJ1-1 TRBV10-3 NA NA
CASSLSRLVTYGYTF TRBJ1-2 TRBV11-2 NA NA
CASSQGVDQPQHF TRBJ1-5 TRBV28 NA TRBD1
CAWSKRGFYEQYF TRBJ2-7 TRBV30 NA NA
CAWSERGATDTQYF TRBJ2-3 TRBV30 NA NA
CASSDIPTGVGYGYTF TRBJ1-2 TRBV6-1 NA TRBD1
CASSPPGQGPYEQYF TRBJ2-7 TRBV7-9 NA TRBD1
CASSYELQRNTEAFF TRBJ1-1 TRBV6-5 NA NA
CASSPDDSESYNEQFF TRBJ2-1 TRBV11-3 few NA
CASSRQGTGNEQYF TRBJ2-7 TRBV19 NA TRBD1
CASRGRQGAVNEQFF TRBJ2-1 TRBV28 NA TRBD1
CASSEWASNTEAFF TRBJ1-1 TRBV2 NA NA
CASSIVLAEAEQYF TRBJ2-7 TRBV19 many NA
CASSQDETGSSTNTEAFF TRBJ1-1 TRBV14 NA NA
CASSYRESYGYTF TRBJ1-2 TRBV6-5 NA NA
CASSGSPLHF TRBJ1-6 TRBV6-5 NA NA
CASSLPSSADTQYF TRBJ2-3 TRBV7-6 few NA
CASSPGGTLYGYTF TRBJ1-2 TRBV6-1 NA NA
CASSLGRGRGTDTQYF TRBJ2-3 TRBV11-2 NA NA
CASRGQPGGKAFF TRBJ1-1 TRBV11-2 NA TRBD1
CASSPFIQGADTQYF TRBJ2-3 TRBV7-8 NA NA
CASSQESGLGSEAFF TRBJ1-1 TRBV4-2 NA NA
CASSLGQSSTDTQYF TRBJ2-3 TRBV7-9 NA TRBD1
CASSLWGSGEKLFF TRBJ1-4 TRBV11-2 NA NA
CAISEGGPNQPQHF TRBJ1-5 TRBV10-3 medium-sized NA
CASSPGLSTEAFF TRBJ1-1 TRBV5-4 NA NA
CASSQLREQLGNEKLFF TRBJ1-4 TRBV7-9 NA NA
CASSSGVNEQYF TRBJ2-7 TRBV19 medium-sized NA
CASSPRTAGNTIYF TRBJ1-3 TRBV6-5 NA NA
CASSLESNTEAFF TRBJ1-1 TRBV5-6 NA NA
CASSLGGDTEAFF TRBJ1-1 TRBV13 few NA
CASSESLAGGPTTDTQYF TRBJ2-3 TRBV25-1 once TRBD2
CASSATWDSPGNTIYF TRBJ1-3 TRBV6-1 NA TRBD1
CASSPGTATNEKLFF TRBJ1-4 TRBV6-6 NA TRBD1
CSVEEIPGQGATNYGYTF TRBJ1-2 TRBV29-1 NA TRBD1
CASSELRGGTRETQYF TRBJ2-5 TRBV6-1 NA TRBD2
CASSIRGDQPQHF TRBJ1-5 TRBV19 NA NA
CASSLGGGYEQYF TRBJ2-7 TRBV7-9 NA TRBD2
CASSLYQGRATGELFF TRBJ2-2 TRBV5-1 NA NA
CASSEQSDFNQPQHF TRBJ1-5 TRBV18 NA NA
CASSGQGVGTGELFF TRBJ2-2 TRBV2 NA NA
CASSRTDRGGYGYTF TRBJ1-2 TRBV4-3 NA TRBD1
CASSVGSGASEKLFF TRBJ1-4 TRBV9 NA NA
CASSLSGGEQFF TRBJ2-1 TRBV6-5 NA NA
CASSQTPGLADTQYF TRBJ2-3 TRBV4-1 NA NA
CASSVDSGFSYEQYF TRBJ2-7 TRBV9 NA NA
CASSLTADTQYF TRBJ2-3 TRBV7-9 NA NA
CASSLVGSNYGYTF TRBJ1-2 TRBV28 NA NA
CASSHDRYPYEQYF TRBJ2-7 TRBV6-5 once NA
CASSMRTDGYTF TRBJ1-2 TRBV19 NA NA
CASMILGGGYTF TRBJ1-2 TRBV2 NA NA
CASSLGLGILGDEQFF TRBJ2-1 TRBV28 once NA
CASSQETLAGSGELFF TRBJ2-2 TRBV4-1 once TRBD2
CASNPGRGYEQYF TRBJ2-7 TRBV6-5 NA NA
CASKRSRGQGPGNTIYF TRBJ1-3 TRBV2 NA TRBD1